This T cell receptor beta chain comes out of a study of monozygotic twins with inflammatory bowel disease. Comment on this clonotype: Its antigen is undetermined.

Template switching appended UMIs that held a 6-nucleotide sample barcode. Both TCRalpha and TCRbeta cDNA were subjected to two nested PCRs lasting approximately 16 and 10 cycles. TCRdb reprocessed the 5' RACE reads and keeps a single row for each CDR3 protein, giving no DNA. The sample spans 300,000 to 450,000 distinct CDR3 sequences; the ten largest clones claim 2% to 3%. Germline V gene sequence: CDR1 SGHAT, CDR2 FQNNGV. This CDR3 comprises 15 residues. Findings and caveats of the study: Among IBD patients, TCRbeta diversity (inverse Simpson) was lower than in healthy co-twins. Clonotype overlap with others was lower in IBD patients than in healthy twins, a difference that was greatest with disease activity.

The clonotype comes from a human donor with ulcerative colitis or Crohn's disease, or a healthy co-twin of an affected twin (not recorded which). The sequenced material came from blood. V is TRBV11-2 and J is TRBJ1-1. CDR3 region: CASSLVPRTSAEAFF.